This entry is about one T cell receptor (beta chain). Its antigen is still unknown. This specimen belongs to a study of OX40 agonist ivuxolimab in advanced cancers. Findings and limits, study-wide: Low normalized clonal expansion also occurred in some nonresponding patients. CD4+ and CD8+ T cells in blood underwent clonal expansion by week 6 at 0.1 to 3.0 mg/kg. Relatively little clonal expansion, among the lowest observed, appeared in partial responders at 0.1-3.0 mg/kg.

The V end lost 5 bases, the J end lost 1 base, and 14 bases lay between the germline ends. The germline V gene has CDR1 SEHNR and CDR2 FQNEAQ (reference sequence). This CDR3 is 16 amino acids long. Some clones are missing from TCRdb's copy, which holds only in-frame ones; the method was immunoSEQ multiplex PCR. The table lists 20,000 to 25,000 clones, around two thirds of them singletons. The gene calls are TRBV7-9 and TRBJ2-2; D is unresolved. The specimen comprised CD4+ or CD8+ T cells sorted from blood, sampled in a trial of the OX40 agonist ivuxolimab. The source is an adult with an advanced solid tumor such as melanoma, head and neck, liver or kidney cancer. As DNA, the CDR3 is TGTGCCAGCAGCCCACCTATCCGGCAGAACACCGGGGAGCTGTTTTTT. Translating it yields CASSPPIRQNTGELFF.